One sample yielded the 5 T cell receptor beta chains listed below, sequenced in a study of T cell responses to AZD1222 COVID-19 vaccine. The repertoire was sequenced with immunoSEQ multiplex PCR; TCRdb's copy has only in-frame clones and lacks some. The profile shows 80,000 or so clones, 60% to 85% of them singletons. Sequences were derived from peripheral blood, sampled 28 days after the second dose of the MenACWY control vaccine. Source of these receptors: an adult who received the MenACWY meningococcal vaccine as a control.

This sequence joins TRBV11-1 and TRBJ2-1; D unresolved. The CDR3 extends over 14 amino acids. From germline, CDR1 is SGHAT and CDR2 FQDESV (reference sequence). V lost 6 bases and J lost 2, with 11 bases in between. CDR3 sequence reads: CASRGGGAYNEQFF. DNA of the CDR3: TGTGCCAGCAGAGGCGGCGGCGCCTACAATGAGCAGTTCTTC.

This clone was found once. The chain is built from TRBV28 and TRBJ2-1, with D perhaps matching TRBD2 (5 bases). Germline assignment: CDR1 MDHEN and CDR2 SYDVKM. The length of the CDR3 is 12 residues. V was trimmed by 3 bases and J by 9 bases, leaving 9 bases between them. Here the CDR3 reads CASSFGVGEQFF. The CDR3 DNA sequence: TGTGCCAGCAGTTTCGGGGTCGGTGAGCAGTTCTTC. Filled out from reference TRBV28 and TRBJ2-1, the complete variable domain reads DVKVTQSSRYLVKRTGEKVFLECVQDMDHENMFWYRQDPGLGLRLIYFSYDVKMKEKGDIPEGYSVSREKKERFSLILESASTNQTSMYLCASSFGVGEQFFGPGTRLTVL.

A single count supports this clone. This chain connects TRBV6-1 to TRBJ2-1; D may be TRBD1 or TRBD2 (5 bases each). Germline CDR1 is MNHNS and CDR2 is SASEGT. Trimming took off 1 base at V and 6 bases at J, with 7 bases between the two ends. The CDR3 sequence is 13 residues long. CDR3 in amino acids: CASSEVGGNEQFF. CDR3 nucleotide sequence: TGTGCCAGCAGTGAAGTTGGGGGCAATGAGCAGTTCTTC.

V usage is TRBV30 and J usage is TRBJ2-6; 12 bases fit TRBD1. The germline gives CDR1 GTSNPN, CDR2 SVGIG (reference sequence). There are 17 residues in the CDR3. The V segment lost 2 bases and the J segment 4 bases; nucleotides outside the gene matches: 6. CDR3 protein: CAWSNRDRGLGANVLTF. The CDR3 DNA sequence: TGTGCCTGGAGTAATCGGGACAGGGGGCTCGGGGCCAACGTCCTGACTTTC.

This chain connects TRBV19 to TRBJ1-5; D is possibly TRBD1 (6 bases). The V and J ends lost 4 bases and 5 bases respectively, with 6 bases between them. This CDR3 region has 12 residues. Germline CDR1 reads LNHDA; CDR2 reads SQIVND (reference sequence). CDR3 coding DNA: TGTGCCAGTAGTACAGGGGATCAGCCCCAGCATTTT. The encoded protein is CASSTGDQPQHF. Looking up the rest from reference TRBV19 and TRBJ1-5 gives the full variable domain: DGGITQSPKYLFRKEGQNVTLSCEQNLNHDAMYWYRQDPGQGLRLIYYSQIVNDFQKGDIAEGYSVSREKKESFPLTVTSAQKNPTAFYLCASSTGDQPQHFGDGTRLSIL.